This TCR beta chain is drawn from a study of cytomegalovirus exposure and HLA in healthy donors. With regard to this clone: The antigen is undetermined.

The CDR3 sequence is 16 residues long. Germline CDR1 SGHNT, CDR2 YENEEA. V shed 3 bases, J shed 5 bases, and the junction held 7 bases outside the gene matches. Study-wide results and limits: The authors enumerated 180 or so TCR beta chains as linked to cytomegalovirus. CMV serostatus was the sole immune exposure information available. Roughly uniform sequencing depth across donors was assumed, possibly incorrectly.

Primers included in the PCR were 60 Vbeta and 13 Jbeta primers. TCRdb's table, derived via immunoSEQ multiplex PCR, lists solely in-frame clones and lacks some. The sample yields some 140,000 clones, about 85% seen once. The specimen sequenced was PBMCs. The source of this sequence is a female donor in good health and CMV-seronegative. V and J are TRBV11-3 and TRBJ2-5; 12 nucleotides match TRBD1. This chain's CDR3 is CASSLAGTGGWETQYF. The CDR3 coding sequence is TGTGCCAGCAGCTTGGCCGGGACAGGGGGCTGGGAGACCCAGTACTTC.